Following are 25 T cell receptor beta chains from one sample sequenced in a study of T cell responses to AZD1222 COVID-19 vaccine. TCRdb's table, derived via immunoSEQ multiplex PCR, lists solely in-frame clones and lacks some. The table lists about 100,000 clones, nearly 90% of them singletons. The sample consisted of peripheral blood, taken 28 days after the second AZD1222 dose. The source is an adult who received the AZD1222 COVID-19 vaccine.

V and J are TRBV23-1 and TRBJ1-2; tentatively, D is TRBD1 (6 bases). TRBV23-1 qualifies as an ORF whose function is uncertain. Between the trimmed V and J ends, which lost 6 bases and 13 bases, there was a span of 21 bases. The CDR3 contains 13 residues. CDR3 bases: TGCGCCAGCAGCGTCAATGGGGGGCCCTTCTCCACCTTC. Translating it yields CASSVNGGPFSTF.

This clone was picked up one time. J is TRBJ2-5 and V is TRBV5-8, with D perhaps matching TRBD1 (6 bases). The CDR3 has 16 amino acids. V gave up 0 bases and J gave up 2 bases, with 14 bases separating them. Germline V gene lookup returns CDR1 SGHTS and CDR2 YDEGEE. The CDR3 DNA reads TGTGCCAGCAGCTTGGCGGTCAGCCAGGGGCAAGAGACCCAGTACTTC. It yields the protein CASSLAVSQGQETQYF.

This chain uses TRBV27 with TRBJ2-7, with D hard to call. The germline V and J ends were trimmed by 8 bases and 5 bases, with 16 bases remaining between them. The CDR3 runs 13 residues. Germline CDR1 is MNHEY and CDR2 is SMNVEV (reference sequence). CDR3 sequence (DNA): TGTGCCAGCTCGTACACCCCAGCCCACGAGCAGTACTTC. Protein: CASSYTPAHEQYF.

This clone has just one count. The J gene is TRBJ2-7, the V gene TRBV7-6; D remains unclear. The ends were cut back, 1 base at V and 1 base at J, with 11 bases in the middle. This CDR3 has 15 residues. Germline V gene data show CDR1 as SGHVS and CDR2 as FNYEAQ. CDR3 coding DNA: TGTGCCAGCAGCTTAGGGGCAGGACCTTCCTACGAGCAGTACTTC. Amino acids: CASSLGAGPSYEQYF.

This sequence joins TRBV10-3 and TRBJ1-3; possibly TRBD1 for D (5 bases). The CDR3 sequence is 12 residues long. V lost 8 bases, J lost 8 bases, and 13 bases lay in between. Per germline, CDR1 ENHRY and CDR2 SYGVKD. In DNA, the CDR3 is TGTGCCATCGGGGGTCTTTTGGACACCATATATTTT. Protein product: CAIGGLLDTIYF.

CDR3: CASSPTRNGETQYF. The CDR3 nucleotides are TGTGCCAGCAGTCCAACTAGGAATGGTGAGACCCAGTACTTC. The chain has TRBV7-2 and TRBJ2-5; TRBD2 might be the D (5 bases). V shed 6 bases and J shed 5 bases, with 16 bases lying between them. Germline lookup yields CDR1 SGHTA and CDR2 FQGNSA. This CDR3 is built from 14 residues.

This clone has only one observation. The rearrangement joins TRBV5-5 to TRBJ2-7; 9 bases are a match to TRBD1. V was clipped by 3 bases and J by 5 bases; unmatched bases: 9. CDR3 length: 15 amino acids. Germline loops: CDR1 SGHKS, CDR2 YYEKEE (reference sequence). The CDR3 region has the DNA TGTGCCAGCAGCTGGGGGGACAGGGTGGCGGACGAGCAGTACTTC. Translation: CASSWGDRVADEQYF.

This clone has a single count. The rearrangement uses TRBV25-1 and TRBJ2-7, with D possibly called TRBD1 or TRBD2 (5 bases each). The CDR3 runs 13 residues. The germline V gene encodes CDR1 MGHDK and CDR2 SYGVNS. The V end was cut by 7 bases, the J end by 6 bases, with 16 bases between. In nucleotides, the CDR3 is TGTGCCAGCACCGAGGGGCCGGGCGGCGAGCAGTACTTC. Translating gives CASTEGPGGEQYF.

This clone turned up a few times. The J gene is TRBJ1-1, the V gene TRBV19; the D gene is possibly TRBD1 (5 bases). The germline V gene encodes CDR1 LNHDA and CDR2 SQIVND (reference sequence). Trimming removed 9 bases from V and 0 bases from J, with 14 bases in between. The CDR3 contains 14 residues. CDR3 amino acids: CASLIQGLNTEAFF. In nucleotides, the CDR3 is TGTGCCAGCTTAATCCAGGGTTTGAACACTGAAGCTTTCTTT. Looking up the rest from reference TRBV19 and TRBJ1-1 gives the full variable domain: DGGITQSPKYLFRKEGQNVTLSCEQNLNHDAMYWYRQDPGQGLRLIYYSQIVNDFQKGDIAEGYSVSREKKESFPLTVTSAQKNPTAFYLCASLIQGLNTEAFFGQGTRLTVV.

The chain uses TRBV18 and TRBJ2-6; no definite D call. The CDR3 has 14 residues. Germline V CDR1 and CDR2: KGHSH, LQKENI. Trimming removed 3 bases from V and 4 bases from J, with 7 bases in between. CDR3 loop: CASSPPAGANVLTF. CDR3 nucleotide sequence: TGTGCCAGCTCACCGCCGGCCGGGGCCAACGTCCTGACTTTC. The variable domain in full, with the rest retrieved from reference TRBV18 and TRBJ2-6, is NAGVMQNPRHLVRRRGQEARLRCSPMKGHSHVYWYRQLPEEGLKFMVYLQKENIIDESGMPKERFSAEFPKEGPSILRIQQVVRGDSAAYFCASSPPAGANVLTFGAGSRLTVL.

The V call is TRBV18, the J call TRBJ2-2; D call uncertain. The germline gives CDR1 KGHSH, CDR2 LQKENI. The CDR3 length is 12 residues. The V gene lost 3 bases and the J gene lost 7 bases, with 6 bases spanning the gap. CDR3 in amino acids: CASSPDGGELFF. DNA for the CDR3: TGTGCCAGCTCACCGGATGGCGGGGAGCTGTTTTTT.

This rearrangement joins TRBV5-1 to TRBJ2-7; no definite D call. CDR1 is SGHRS and CDR2 is YFSETQ in the germline V gene. The CDR3 has 14 residues. V was cut by 0 bases and J by 3 bases, with 10 bases left in between. CDR3 amino acids: CASSLVWENYEQYF. The CDR3 nucleotides are TGCGCCAGCAGCTTGGTATGGGAAAACTACGAGCAGTACTTC. Full variable domain (outside the CDR3, taken from reference TRBV5-1 and TRBJ2-7): KAGVTQTPRYLIKTRGQQVTLSCSPISGHRSVSWYQQTPGQGLQFLFEYFSETQRNKGNFPGRFSGRQFSNSRSEMNVSTLELGDSALYLCASSLVWENYEQYFGPGTRLTVT.

The rearrangement joins TRBV10-1 to TRBJ2-2; D uncertain. V shed 5 bases and J shed 0 bases, with 4 bases lying between them. The CDR3 length is 13 residues. Germline CDR1 reads WNHNN; CDR2 reads SYGVQD (reference sequence). The chain's CDR3 is CASSQSNTGELFF. CDR3 DNA: TGCGCCAGCAGTCAATCGAACACCGGGGAGCTGTTTTTT.

This sequence joins TRBV6-5 and TRBJ1-2; maybe TRBD1 (5 bases). The germline CDR1 and CDR2 sequences are MNHEY and SVGAGI. The CDR3 spans 13 residues. Trimming took 2 bases from V and 2 from J, leaving 6 bases between them. The DNA of the CDR3 is TGTGCCAGCAGTTACGACAGAAACTATGGCTACACCTTC. It translates to CASSYDRNYGYTF.

The chain is built from TRBV5-4 and TRBJ2-7; TRBD2 might be the D (5 bases). In germline, CDR1 is SGHNT, CDR2 YYREEE (reference sequence). V was pared by 7 bases and J by 7 bases, with 15 bases between. CDR3 size: 12 residues. The CDR3 region is CASSGSSSEQYF. For the CDR3, the DNA is TGTGCCAGCTCGGGATCCTCTTCGGAGCAGTACTTC.

The chain carries TRBV7-9 and TRBJ1-4; D is ambiguous. There are 13 residues in the CDR3. Per germline, CDR1 SEHNR and CDR2 FQNEAQ (reference sequence). The ends were cut back, 3 bases at V and 8 bases at J, with 10 bases in the middle. As DNA, the CDR3 is TGTGCCAGCAGCTTGAGGACCGACGAAAAACTGTTTTTT. Its protein is CASSLRTDEKLFF. The variable domain in full, with the rest retrieved from reference TRBV7-9 and TRBJ1-4, is DTGVSQNPRHKITKRGQNVTFRCDPISEHNRLYWYRQTLGQGPEFLTYFQNEAQLEKSRLLSDRFSAERPKGSFSTLEIQRTEQGDSAMYLCASSLRTDEKLFFGSGTQLSVL.

The V call is TRBV14, the J call TRBJ2-7; 8 nucleotides agree with TRBD1. The CDR3 extends over 16 amino acids. The germline CDR1 and CDR2 sequences are SGHDN and FVKESK. V lost 0 bases and J lost 7; bases outside the gene matches: 11. The CDR3 region is CASSQDRTGGPGEQYF. The CDR3 DNA is TGTGCCAGCAGCCAAGATCGTACAGGGGGGCCCGGGGAGCAGTACTTC.

This chain uses TRBV7-9 with TRBJ2-3, with 12 bases that match TRBD2. This CDR3 region has 18 residues. Germline lookup yields CDR1 SEHNR and CDR2 FQNEAQ (reference sequence). With 5 bases clipped from V and 0 bases from J, the junction kept 9 bases outside the gene matches. The CDR3 nucleotides are TGTGCCAGCAGCCTGACCTCCGGGACTAGCGGGAGCACAGATACGCAGTATTTT. Its translation is CASSLTSGTSGSTDTQYF.

This clone appeared a few times. V and J are TRBV7-2 and TRBJ2-6; a possible D gene is TRBD1 (6 bases). Trimming pared 5 bases from V and 0 bases from J, leaving 11 bases between. Germline V CDR1 and CDR2: SGHTA, FQGNSA. This CDR3 comprises 16 residues. This CDR3 reads CASSVDSSSGANVLTF. The CDR3, as DNA: TGTGCCAGCAGCGTGGACAGCAGCTCTGGGGCCAACGTCCTGACTTTC.

This clone was counted only a few times. The chain is built from TRBV2 and TRBJ1-6; 7 nucleotides agree with TRBD1. The CDR3 covers 14 residues. V shed 3 bases and J 7 bases; nucleotides not matched to a gene: 3. CDR1 is SNHLY and CDR2 is FYNNEI in the germline V gene. This CDR3 is CASSETGRNSPLHF. CDR3 bases: TGTGCCAGCAGTGAGACAGGGCGGAATTCACCCCTCCACTTT.

V and J are TRBV5-5 and TRBJ1-2, with 8 bases fitting TRBD1. CDR3 length: 14 residues. Germline CDR1 and CDR2: SGHKS and YYEKEE (reference sequence). With 4 bases clipped from V and 6 bases from J, the junction kept 8 bases outside the gene matches. The CDR3 DNA reads as TGTGCCAGCAGCATAGGACAGGGTCTGAATGGCTACACCTTC. It specifies CASSIGQGLNGYTF. The entire variable domain, with the rest obtained from reference TRBV5-5 and TRBJ1-2, is as follows: DAGVTQSPTHLIKTRGQQVTLRCSPISGHKSVSWYQQVLGQGPQFIFQYYEKEERGRGNFPDRFSARQFPNYSSELNVNALLLGDSALYLCASSIGQGLNGYTFGSGTRLTVV.

Concerning this clone itself: Within the sample, other DNA sequences also encode this same CDR3. The chain employs TRBV19 and TRBJ1-1; 9 bases map to TRBD1. V shed 5 bases, J shed 5 bases, and the junction held 6 bases outside the gene matches. Germline loops: CDR1 LNHDA, CDR2 SQIVND (reference sequence). The CDR3 contains 14 residues. The CDR3 here is CASSPGQGATEAFF. The CDR3, as DNA: TGTGCCAGTAGTCCGGGACAGGGAGCGACTGAAGCTTTCTTT.

This clone was seen just once. The gene calls are TRBV18 and TRBJ1-6; D uncertain. Looked up from germline, CDR1 is KGHSH and CDR2 is LQKENI. The CDR3 runs to 15 residues. V gave up 0 bases and J gave up 0 bases, with 3 bases separating them. The CDR3 nucleotides read TGTGCCAGCTCACCACCGAGCTCCTATAATTCACCCCTCCACTTT. Its translation: CASSPPSSYNSPLHF.

This rearrangement joins TRBV3-1 (or the pseudogene TRBV3-2) to TRBJ1-6, with a possible D match to TRBD1 (6 bases). CDR3 length equals 17 residues. Trimming took 0 bases from V and 7 from J, leaving 16 bases between them. Germline V gene sequence: CDR1 LGHDT, CDR2 YNNKEL (reference sequence). As DNA, the CDR3 is TGTGCCAGCAGCCAAGACGAGATTCAGGGGTGGAATTCACCCCTCCACTTT. This gives the protein CASSQDEIQGWNSPLHF.

The genes are TRBV6-5 and TRBJ2-5, with D perhaps matching TRBD1 (6 bases). V was trimmed by 6 bases and J by 2 bases, leaving 13 bases between them. CDR3 length: 14 amino acids. Germline CDR1 MNHEY, CDR2 SVGAGI. DNA for the CDR3: TGTGCCAGCAGGTTGAGGGGGAATCAAGAGACCCAGTACTTC. Amino acids: CASRLRGNQETQYF.